The rows below give T cell receptor beta chains drawn from one sample of a study of patients and donors after allogeneic stem cell transplantation. TCRdb re-called the RT-PCR reads with MiXCR, one entry per CDR3 protein. In the table there are roughly 140,000 distinct CDR3 sequences, about 40% of which are singletons. The specimen was blood, either unsorted or a sorted T cell fraction (not recorded which). All receptors derive from a human donor who was either an allogeneic HSCT recipient or a stem cell or donor lymphocyte infusion donor (not recorded which). It is not recorded whose cells these are; they may come from a transplant donor. The CDR3 runs from the conserved cysteine through the conserved F or W. Fields, in order: V gene, J gene, D gene, clone size, CDR3 protein, CDR3 DNA. A D gene is named only where the DNA matches it firmly. Clone size is not always given. Where it is, it says once, few, many or a class for expanded clones.

v_gene: TRBV4-2
j_gene: TRBJ2-7
d_gene: .
abundance: few
CDR3aa: CASSQDPAGGGSYEQYF
CDR3nt: TGTGCCAGCAGCCAAGATCCGGCAGGGGGGGGATCCTACGAGCAGTACTTC

v_gene: TRBV10-2
j_gene: TRBJ1-2
d_gene: .
abundance: few
CDR3aa: CASSELYYGYTF
CDR3nt: TGCGCCAGCAGTGAACTTTACTATGGCTACACCTTC

v_gene: TRBV7-9
j_gene: TRBJ1-3
d_gene: .
abundance: many
CDR3aa: CASLIMTGASGNTIYF
CDR3nt: TGTGCCAGCCTCATAATGACAGGAGCCTCTGGAAACACCATATATTTT

v_gene: TRBV29-1
j_gene: TRBJ1-2
d_gene: .
abundance: .
CDR3aa: CSAYTSPLGYTF
CDR3nt: TGCAGCGCCTACACCAGCCCCCTTGGCTACACCTTC

v_gene: TRBV24-1
j_gene: TRBJ1-2
d_gene: .
abundance: few
CDR3aa: CATSDFREGFNYGYTF
CDR3nt: TGTGCCACCAGTGATTTCAGGGAGGGGTTCAACTATGGCTACACCTTC

v_gene: TRBV2
j_gene: TRBJ2-3
d_gene: .
abundance: .
CDR3aa: CASSDPQFSTDTQYF
CDR3nt: TGTGCCAGCAGTGACCCACAGTTCAGCACAGATACGCAGTATTTT

v_gene: TRBV20-1
j_gene: TRBJ1-4
d_gene: .
abundance: few
CDR3aa: CSARRASEGEKLFF
CDR3nt: TGCAGTGCTAGAAGGGCTTCGGAAGGTGAAAAACTGTTTTTT

v_gene: TRBV10-3
j_gene: TRBJ2-3
d_gene: .
abundance: .
CDR3aa: CAISGITDTQYF
CDR3nt: TGTGCCATCAGTGGAATCACAGATACGCAGTATTTT

v_gene: TRBV7-9
j_gene: TRBJ2-7
d_gene: .
abundance: .
CDR3aa: CASSLLGPYEQYF
CDR3nt: TGTGCCAGCAGCTTACTGGGTCCTTACGAGCAGTACTTC

v_gene: TRBV9
j_gene: TRBJ2-1
d_gene: .
abundance: .
CDR3aa: CASSAPYASNEQFF
CDR3nt: TGTGCCAGCAGCGCTCCCTATGCCAGCAATGAGCAGTTCTTC

v_gene: TRBV12-3/TRBV12-4
j_gene: TRBJ2-1
d_gene: TRBD2
abundance: .
CDR3aa: CASSLALSSGGYNEQFF
CDR3nt: TGTGCCAGCAGTTTAGCCCTATCTAGCGGGGGGTACAATGAGCAGTTCTTC

v_gene: TRBV3-1
j_gene: TRBJ2-2
d_gene: TRBD2
abundance: .
CDR3aa: CASSPRLATGELFF
CDR3nt: TGTGCCAGCAGCCCCCGACTAGCGACCGGGGAGCTGTTTTTT

v_gene: TRBV12-3/TRBV12-4
j_gene: TRBJ1-5
d_gene: .
abundance: many
CDR3aa: CASSGGQNQPQHF
CDR3nt: TGTGCCAGCAGTGGGGGGCAGAATCAGCCCCAGCATTTT

v_gene: TRBV10-3
j_gene: TRBJ2-2
d_gene: .
abundance: few
CDR3aa: CATGLGANTGELFF
CDR3nt: TGTGCCACAGGACTGGGGGCGAACACCGGGGAGCTGTTTTTT

v_gene: TRBV12-3/TRBV12-4
j_gene: TRBJ2-7
d_gene: .
abundance: few
CDR3aa: CASSLDRHLGWEQYF
CDR3nt: TGTGCCAGCAGTTTAGATCGCCACCTTGGGTGGGAGCAGTACTTC

v_gene: TRBV5-6
j_gene: TRBJ1-2
d_gene: .
abundance: few
CDR3aa: CASSLPTGYGYTF
CDR3nt: TGTGCCAGCAGCTTACCGACTGGCTATGGCTACACCTTC

v_gene: TRBV9
j_gene: TRBJ1-1
d_gene: .
abundance: .
CDR3aa: CARGGSNTEAFF
CDR3nt: TGTGCCAGGGGGGGCAGTAACACTGAAGCTTTCTTT

v_gene: TRBV5-5
j_gene: TRBJ1-6
d_gene: TRBD1
abundance: .
CDR3aa: CASSSRQGSSYNSPLHF
CDR3nt: TGTGCCAGCAGCTCCAGACAGGGAAGCTCCTATAATTCACCCCTCCACTTT

v_gene: TRBV12-3/TRBV12-4
j_gene: TRBJ1-1
d_gene: TRBD1
abundance: many
CDR3aa: CASRILQGRNTEAFF
CDR3nt: TGTGCCAGCAGGATACTACAGGGGAGGAACACTGAAGCTTTCTTT

v_gene: TRBV12-3/TRBV12-4
j_gene: TRBJ2-6
d_gene: TRBD1
abundance: .
CDR3aa: CASSLGDREANVLTF
CDR3nt: TGTGCCAGCAGTTTAGGGGACAGGGAGGCCAACGTCCTGACTTTC

v_gene: TRBV10-3
j_gene: TRBJ1-2
d_gene: TRBD1
abundance: .
CDR3aa: CAIFGQGLDYGYTF
CDR3nt: TGTGCCATCTTCGGACAGGGTCTGGACTATGGCTACACCTTC

v_gene: TRBV12-3/TRBV12-4
j_gene: TRBJ1-5
d_gene: .
abundance: few
CDR3aa: CASTPGGRYHSNQPQHF
CDR3nt: TGTGCCAGCACCCCGGGAGGGAGGTACCATAGCAATCAGCCCCAGCATTTT

v_gene: TRBV10-3
j_gene: TRBJ1-5
d_gene: .
abundance: few
CDR3aa: CAIGGTPSNQPQHF
CDR3nt: TGTGCCATCGGAGGGACACCTAGCAATCAGCCCCAGCATTTT

v_gene: TRBV29-1
j_gene: TRBJ1-4
d_gene: .
abundance: few
CDR3aa: CSVEAGEKLFF
CDR3nt: TGCAGCGTTGAGGCGGGTGAAAAACTGTTTTTT

v_gene: TRBV12-3/TRBV12-4
j_gene: TRBJ1-1
d_gene: .
abundance: .
CDR3aa: CASSFSVGVITEAFF
CDR3nt: TGTGCCAGCAGTTTTAGTGTGGGTGTGATAACTGAAGCTTTCTTT

v_gene: TRBV5-1
j_gene: TRBJ1-2
d_gene: .
abundance: few
CDR3aa: CASTVGFNYGYTF
CDR3nt: TGCGCCAGCACCGTAGGGTTCAACTATGGCTACACCTTC